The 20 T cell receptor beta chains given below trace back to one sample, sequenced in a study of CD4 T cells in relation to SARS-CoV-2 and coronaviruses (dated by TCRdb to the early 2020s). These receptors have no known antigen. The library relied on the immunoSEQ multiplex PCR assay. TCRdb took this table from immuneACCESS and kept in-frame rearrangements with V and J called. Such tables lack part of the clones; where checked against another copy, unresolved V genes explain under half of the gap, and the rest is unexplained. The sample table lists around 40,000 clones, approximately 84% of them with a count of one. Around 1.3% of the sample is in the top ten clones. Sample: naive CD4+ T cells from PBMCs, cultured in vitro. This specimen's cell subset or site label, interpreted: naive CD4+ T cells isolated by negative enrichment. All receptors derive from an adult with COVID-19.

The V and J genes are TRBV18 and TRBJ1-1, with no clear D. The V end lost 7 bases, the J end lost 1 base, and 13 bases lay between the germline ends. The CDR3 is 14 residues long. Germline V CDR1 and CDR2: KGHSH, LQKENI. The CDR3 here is CASFTNRGNTEAFF. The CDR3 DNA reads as TGTGCCAGCTTCACCAATCGGGGGAACACTGAAGCTTTCTTT.

CDR3 bases: TGTGCCACCAGTGGGTCTCCGAACACCGGGGAGCTGTTTTTT. It encodes CATSGSPNTGELFF. The V call is TRBV24-1, the J call TRBJ2-2; D unresolved. Deletions cut 5 bases from V and 0 bases from J, with 6 bases between. Germline CDR1 is KGHDR and CDR2 is SFDVKD. The length of the CDR3 is 14 residues.

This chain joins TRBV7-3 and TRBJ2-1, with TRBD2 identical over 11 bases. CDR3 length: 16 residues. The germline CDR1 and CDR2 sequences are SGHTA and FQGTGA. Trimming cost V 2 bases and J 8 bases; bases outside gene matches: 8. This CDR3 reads CASSLGTSGSIYEQFF. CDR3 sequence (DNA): TGTGCCAGCAGCTTAGGTACTAGCGGGAGTATATATGAGCAGTTCTTC. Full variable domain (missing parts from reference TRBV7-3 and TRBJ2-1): GAGVSQTPSNKVTEKGKYVELRCDPISGHTALYWYRQSLGQGPEFLIYFQGTGAADDSGLPNDRFFAVRPEGSVSTLKIQRTERGDSAVYLCASSLGTSGSIYEQFFGPGTRLTVL.

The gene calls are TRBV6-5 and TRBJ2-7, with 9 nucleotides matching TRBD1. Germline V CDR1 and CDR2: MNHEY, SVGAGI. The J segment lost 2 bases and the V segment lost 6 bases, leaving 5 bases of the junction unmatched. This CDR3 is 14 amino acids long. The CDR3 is CASRRDRDPYEQYF. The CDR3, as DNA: TGTGCCAGCAGACGGGACAGGGACCCCTACGAGCAGTACTTC.

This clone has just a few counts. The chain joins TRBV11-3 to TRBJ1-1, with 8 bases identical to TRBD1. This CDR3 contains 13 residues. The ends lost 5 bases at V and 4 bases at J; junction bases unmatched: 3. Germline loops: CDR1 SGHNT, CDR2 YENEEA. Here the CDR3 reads CASSRTGLTEAFF. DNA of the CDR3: TGTGCCAGCAGCAGGACAGGGCTCACTGAAGCTTTCTTT.

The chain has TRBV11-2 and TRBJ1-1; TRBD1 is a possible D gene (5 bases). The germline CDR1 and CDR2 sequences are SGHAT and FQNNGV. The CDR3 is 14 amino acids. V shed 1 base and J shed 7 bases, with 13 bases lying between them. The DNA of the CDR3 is TGTGCCAGCAGCTTAGGCATAGGGGAGGGTGAAGCTTTCTTT. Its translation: CASSLGIGEGEAFF.

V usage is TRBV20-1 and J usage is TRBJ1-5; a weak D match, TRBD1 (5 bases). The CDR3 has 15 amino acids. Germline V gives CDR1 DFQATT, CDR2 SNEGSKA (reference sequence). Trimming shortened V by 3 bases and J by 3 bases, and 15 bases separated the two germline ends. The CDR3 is CSASTGRGDNQPQHF. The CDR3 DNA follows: TGCAGTGCTAGTACGGGGAGGGGCGACAATCAGCCCCAGCATTTT.

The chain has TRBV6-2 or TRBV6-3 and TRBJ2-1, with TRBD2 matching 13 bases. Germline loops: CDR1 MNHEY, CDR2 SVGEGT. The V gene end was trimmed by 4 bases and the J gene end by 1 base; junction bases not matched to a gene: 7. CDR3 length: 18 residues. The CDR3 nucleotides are TGTGCCAGCAGTTTTAGACTAGCGGGAGGACTTTCCTACAATGAGCAGTTCTTC. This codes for CASSFRLAGGLSYNEQFF.

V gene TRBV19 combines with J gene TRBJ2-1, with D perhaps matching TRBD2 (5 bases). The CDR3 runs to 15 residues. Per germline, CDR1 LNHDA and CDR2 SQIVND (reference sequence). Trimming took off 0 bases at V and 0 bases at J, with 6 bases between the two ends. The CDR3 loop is CASSIERVSYNEQFF. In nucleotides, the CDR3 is TGTGCCAGTAGTATAGAGCGGGTCTCCTACAATGAGCAGTTCTTC.

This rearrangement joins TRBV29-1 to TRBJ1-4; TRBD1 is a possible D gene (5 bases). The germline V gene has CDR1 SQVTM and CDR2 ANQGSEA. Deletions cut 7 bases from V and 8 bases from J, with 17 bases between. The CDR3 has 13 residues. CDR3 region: CSAVWGVNEKLFF. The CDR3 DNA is TGCAGCGCCGTTTGGGGGGTAAACGAAAAACTGTTTTTT.

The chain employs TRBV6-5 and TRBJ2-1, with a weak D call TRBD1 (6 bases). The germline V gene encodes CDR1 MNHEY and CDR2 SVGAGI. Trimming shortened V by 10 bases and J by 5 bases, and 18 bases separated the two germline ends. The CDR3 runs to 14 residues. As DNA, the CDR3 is TGTGCCACTATAATCAGGACAGAGAACAATGAGCAGTTCTTC. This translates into CATIIRTENNEQFF.

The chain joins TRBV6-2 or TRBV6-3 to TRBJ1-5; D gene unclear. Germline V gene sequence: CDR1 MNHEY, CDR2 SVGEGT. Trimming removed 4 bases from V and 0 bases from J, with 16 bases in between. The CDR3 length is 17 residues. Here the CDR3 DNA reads TGTGCCAGCAGTTCTACGCAAAACAGTTATAGCAATCAGCCCCAGCATTTT. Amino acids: CASSSTQNSYSNQPQHF.

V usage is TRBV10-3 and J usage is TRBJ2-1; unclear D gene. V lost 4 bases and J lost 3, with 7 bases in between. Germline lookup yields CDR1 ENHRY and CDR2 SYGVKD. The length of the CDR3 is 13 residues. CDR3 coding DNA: TGTGCCATCAGTGTCCCCAACTACAATGAGCAGTTCTTC. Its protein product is CAISVPNYNEQFF.

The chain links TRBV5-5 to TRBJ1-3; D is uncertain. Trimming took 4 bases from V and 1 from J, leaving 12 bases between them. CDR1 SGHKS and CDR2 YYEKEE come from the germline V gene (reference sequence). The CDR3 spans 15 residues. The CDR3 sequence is CASSTMTTSGNTIYF. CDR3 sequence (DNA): TGTGCCAGCAGCACCATGACAACGTCTGGAAACACCATATATTTT. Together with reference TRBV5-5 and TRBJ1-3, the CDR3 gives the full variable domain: DAGVTQSPTHLIKTRGQQVTLRCSPISGHKSVSWYQQVLGQGPQFIFQYYEKEERGRGNFPDRFSARQFPNYSSELNVNALLLGDSALYLCASSTMTTSGNTIYFGEGSWLTVV.

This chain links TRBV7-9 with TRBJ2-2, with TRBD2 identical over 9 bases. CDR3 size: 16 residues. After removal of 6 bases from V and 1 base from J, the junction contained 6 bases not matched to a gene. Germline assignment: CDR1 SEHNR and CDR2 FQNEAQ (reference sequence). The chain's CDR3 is CASRLAGHMNTGELFF. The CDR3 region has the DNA TGTGCCAGCAGGCTAGCGGGACATATGAACACCGGGGAGCTGTTTTTT. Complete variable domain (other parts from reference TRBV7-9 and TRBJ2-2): DTGVSQNPRHKITKRGQNVTFRCDPISEHNRLYWYRQTLGQGPEFLTYFQNEAQLEKSRLLSDRFSAERPKGSFSTLEIQRTEQGDSAMYLCASRLAGHMNTGELFFGEGSRLTVL.

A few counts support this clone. CDR3 region: CASSPVTLILTF. CDR3 nucleotides: TGTGCCAGCAGTCCTGTTACCCTCATTCTCACCTTC. J is TRBJ1-2 and V is TRBV12-3 or TRBV12-4; D gene uncertain. V was shortened by 5 bases and J by 13 bases, with 17 bases between the two germline ends. This CDR3 is 12 amino acids long.

The CDR3 protein is CASSTDGNQPQHF. The CDR3 DNA sequence: TGTGCCAGCAGCACGGACGGAAATCAGCCCCAGCATTTT. The genes are TRBV7-9 and TRBJ1-5; D not certain. CDR3 length: 13 residues. The germline CDR1 and CDR2 sequences are SEHNR and FQNEAQ (reference sequence). V lost 5 bases, J lost 4 bases, and 9 bases lay in between. The complete variable domain, with remaining parts taken from reference TRBV7-9 and TRBJ1-5, reads DTGVSQNPRHKITKRGQNVTFRCDPISEHNRLYWYRQTLGQGPEFLTYFQNEAQLEKSRLLSDRFSAERPKGSFSTLEIQRTEQGDSAMYLCASSTDGNQPQHFGDGTRLSIL.

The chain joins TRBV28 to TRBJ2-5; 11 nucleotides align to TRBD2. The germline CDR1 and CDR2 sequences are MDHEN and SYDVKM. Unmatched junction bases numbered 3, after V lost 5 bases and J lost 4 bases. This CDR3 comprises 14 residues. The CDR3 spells CASSQTSGTETQYF. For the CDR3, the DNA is TGTGCCAGCAGTCAGACTAGCGGGACAGAGACCCAGTACTTC.

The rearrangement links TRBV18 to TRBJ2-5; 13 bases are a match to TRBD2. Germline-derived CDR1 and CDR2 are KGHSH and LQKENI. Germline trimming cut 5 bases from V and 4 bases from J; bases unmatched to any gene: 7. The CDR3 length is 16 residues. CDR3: CASSFRLAGGTETQYF. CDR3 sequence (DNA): TGTGCCAGCTCATTCCGACTAGCGGGAGGCACAGAGACCCAGTACTTC.

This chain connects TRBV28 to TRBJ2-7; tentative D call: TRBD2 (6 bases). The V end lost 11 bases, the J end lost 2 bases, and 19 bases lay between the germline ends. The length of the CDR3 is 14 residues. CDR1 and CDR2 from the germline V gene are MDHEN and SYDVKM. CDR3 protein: CAGGNSRSTYEQYF. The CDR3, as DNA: TGTGCCGGGGGGAATAGCAGATCGACCTACGAGCAGTACTTC.